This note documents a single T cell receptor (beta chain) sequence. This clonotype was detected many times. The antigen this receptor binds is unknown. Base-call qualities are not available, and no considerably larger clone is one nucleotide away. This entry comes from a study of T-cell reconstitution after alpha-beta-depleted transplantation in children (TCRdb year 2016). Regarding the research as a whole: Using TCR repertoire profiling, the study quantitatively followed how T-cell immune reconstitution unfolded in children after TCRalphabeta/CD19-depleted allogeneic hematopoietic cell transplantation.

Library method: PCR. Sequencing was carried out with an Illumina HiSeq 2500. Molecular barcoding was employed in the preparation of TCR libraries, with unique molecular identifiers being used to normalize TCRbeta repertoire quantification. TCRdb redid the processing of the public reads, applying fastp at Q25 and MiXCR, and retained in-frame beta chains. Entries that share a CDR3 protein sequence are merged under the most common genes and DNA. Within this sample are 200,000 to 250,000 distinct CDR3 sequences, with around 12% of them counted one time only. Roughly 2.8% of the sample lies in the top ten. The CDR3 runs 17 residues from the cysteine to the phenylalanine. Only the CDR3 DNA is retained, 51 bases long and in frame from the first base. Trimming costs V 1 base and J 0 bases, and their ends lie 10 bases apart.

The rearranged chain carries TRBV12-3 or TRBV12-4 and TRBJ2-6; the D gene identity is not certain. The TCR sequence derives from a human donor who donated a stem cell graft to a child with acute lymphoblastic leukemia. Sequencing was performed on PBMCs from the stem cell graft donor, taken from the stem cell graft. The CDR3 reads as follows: CASSLETFHSGANVLTF. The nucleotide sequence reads TGTGCCAGCAGTTTAGAGACCTTTCACTCTGGGGCCAACGTCCTGACTTTC.